The entry that follows covers one TCR beta chain sequence. The antigen is not known. The CDR3 has 12 amino acids. The V gene lost 8 bases and the J gene lost 5 bases, with 11 bases spanning the gap. Per germline, CDR1 SGHTA and CDR2 FQGNSA. TCRdb reprocessed the reads via MiXCR and lists one record per CDR3 protein. The sample has about half a million distinct CDR3 sequences; around a third are singletons. The data belong to a study of T cell repertoires in cytomegalovirus infection. About the study: In the study, CMV epitopes included recently identified HLA-C-restricted and well-studied HLA-B-restricted ones. An indication of both CMV infection and matching HLA type came from public TCR beta signatures. General study results and limits: HLA-C-restricted, CMV-specific TCR beta clonotypes were dominant ex vivo.

The sequences come from cultured PBMCs, collected from culture after CMV antigen stimulation. The source of this sequence is a human donor in good health (CMV status not recorded). Some clones in this sample may be carry-over from other donors' samples. The V gene is TRBV7-2, the J gene TRBJ2-3; maybe TRBD2 (5 bases). CDR3 amino acids: CASRSRGDTQYF. The CDR3 DNA follows: TGTGCCAGCCGCTCTCGGGGAGATACGCAGTATTTT.